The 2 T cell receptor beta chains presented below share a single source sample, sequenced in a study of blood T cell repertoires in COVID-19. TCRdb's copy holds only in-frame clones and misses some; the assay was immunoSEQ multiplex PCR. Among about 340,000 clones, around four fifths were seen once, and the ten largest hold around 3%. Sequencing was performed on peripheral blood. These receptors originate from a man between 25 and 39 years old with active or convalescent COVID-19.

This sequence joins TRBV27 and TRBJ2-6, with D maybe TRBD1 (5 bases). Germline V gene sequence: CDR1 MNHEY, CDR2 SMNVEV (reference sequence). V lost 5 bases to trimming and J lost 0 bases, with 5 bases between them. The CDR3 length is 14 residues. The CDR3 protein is CASSDSSGANVLTF. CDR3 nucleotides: TGTGCCAGCAGTGACAGCTCTGGGGCCAACGTCCTGACTTTC.

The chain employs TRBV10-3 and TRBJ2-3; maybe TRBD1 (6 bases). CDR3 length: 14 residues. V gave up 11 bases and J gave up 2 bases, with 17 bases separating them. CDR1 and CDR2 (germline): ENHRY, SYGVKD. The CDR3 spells CASQGSRDTDTQYF. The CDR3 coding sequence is TGTGCCTCGCAGGGGAGCAGGGACACAGATACGCAGTATTTT.